One sample yielded the 30 T cell receptor beta chains listed below, sequenced in a study of T cells in Graves' hyperthyroidism and ophthalmopathy (dated by TCRdb to about 2019). Library preparation used multiplex PCR. Sequenced using an Illumina HiSeq 2000. The TCR beta CDR3 regions were amplified from the RNA transcripts. The first round of RT-PCR for the TCR CDR3 was performed with the HTBI primer set and the Qiagen OneStep RT-PCR kit. TCRdb cleaned the public reads at Q25 with fastp, built clones with MiXCR and kept in-frame beta chains. Identical CDR3 proteins give one entry, which carries the most common genes and DNA. Present in this sample are a few hundred thousand distinct CDR3 sequences, 46% of which were seen just once. Around 7.7% of the sample is in the top ten clones. The source material was peripheral blood or thyroid tissue (not recorded which). The receptors originated from a woman in her late teens or twenties with Graves' hyperthyroidism.

The chain combines TRBV20-1 with TRBJ2-5; 9 bases fit TRBD2. Losses at the gene ends were 2 bases for V and 1 base for J; bases not matched to a gene: 14. The V gene's germline CDR1 is DFQATT and CDR2 SNEGSKA (reference sequence). The CDR3 is 18 amino acids. CDR3 protein: CSARSGLTSGKPQETQYF. CDR3 nucleotides: TGCAGTGCTAGAAGTGGCTTGACTAGCGGCAAGCCCCAAGAGACCCAGTACTTC.

This chain connects TRBV9 to TRBJ2-6; 8 nucleotides line up with TRBD1. Germline V gene sequence: CDR1 SGDLS, CDR2 YYNGEE. After removal of 3 bases from V and 9 bases from J, the junction contained 2 bases not matched to a gene. The CDR3 has 13 residues. Written as DNA, the CDR3 is TGTGCCAGCAGCGAAGGGACAGGCAACGTCCTGACTTTC. It translates to CASSEGTGNVLTF.

This clonotype showed up many times. The chain carries TRBV20-1 and TRBJ1-5; 8 bases map to TRBD1. CDR1 is DFQATT and CDR2 is SNEGSKA in the germline V gene (reference sequence). The CDR3 extends over 14 amino acids. J lost 4 bases, V lost 5 bases, and 7 bases had no gene match. CDR3 residues: CSAERTGTNQPQHF. The CDR3 DNA follows: TGCAGTGCTGAGAGGACAGGGACTAATCAGCCCCAGCATTTT.

This clonotype was found many times. This chain connects TRBV19 to TRBJ2-5; D not resolved. The CDR3 runs to 9 residues. The V gene's germline CDR1 is LNHDA and CDR2 SQIVND (reference sequence). V was pared by 11 bases and J by 7 bases, with 8 bases between. The CDR3 here is CAGRVTQYF. The CDR3 DNA reads as TGTGCCGGCCGGGTGACCCAGTACTTC.

V usage is TRBV2 and J usage is TRBJ2-3, with 11 bases identical to TRBD1. Germline V CDR1 and CDR2: SNHLY, FYNNEI. The CDR3 totals 16 residues. With V trimmed by 6 bases and J by 8 bases, 13 bases remained unmatched. CDR3 nucleotides: TGTGCCAGCAGCCCACGGACAGGGGGCAGGCCAGGTACGCAGTATTTT. It yields the protein CASSPRTGGRPGTQYF.

This clonotype occurred once. The CDR3 bases are TGTGCCAGCACACGGGCCGGAGGGGCTTTGGATGAGCAGTACTTC. Amino acid sequence: CASTRAGGALDEQYF. V is TRBV6-5 and J is TRBJ2-7, with D maybe TRBD2 (6 bases). Between the trimmed V and J ends, which lost 7 bases and 7 bases, there was a span of 23 bases. The CDR3 has 15 amino acids. Germline CDR1 and CDR2: MNHEY and SVGAGI.

This clonotype was counted only a few times. The chain combines TRBV30 with TRBJ1-1; D is ambiguous. CDR3 length: 14 amino acids. Germline V gives CDR1 GTSNPN, CDR2 SVGIG (reference sequence). The ends were cut back, 2 bases at V and 7 bases at J, with 17 bases in the middle. In DNA form, the CDR3 reads TGTGCCTGGAGTTTGCCAGGCCTTAAGGTTGAAGCTTTCTTT. As protein: CAWSLPGLKVEAFF.

This sequence joins TRBV10-3 and TRBJ2-3; D is possibly TRBD1 (5 bases). Looked up from germline, CDR1 is ENHRY and CDR2 is SYGVKD. Trimming shortened V by 3 bases and J by 0 bases, and 19 bases separated the two germline ends. CDR3 length equals 18 residues. The CDR3 DNA follows: TGTGCCATCAGTGATGGGGCCGACTCCTTTTCTAGCACAGATACGCAGTATTTT. It codes for CAISDGADSFSSTDTQYF.

The chain joins TRBV2 to TRBJ1-2; D is undetermined. Germline values: CDR1 SNHLY, CDR2 FYNNEI. The V gene lost 2 bases and the J gene lost 12 bases, with 13 bases spanning the gap. There are 12 residues in the CDR3. CDR3 amino acids: CASSEITGGNTF. The CDR3 DNA sequence: TGTGCCAGCAGTGAAATAACGGGAGGAAACACCTTC.

This clonotype has just one count. The CDR3 loop is CSVEVPQGDYGYTIYF. For the CDR3, the DNA is TGCAGCGTTGAAGTGCCGCAGGGAGACTATGGCTACACCATATATTTT. This sequence joins TRBV29-1 and TRBJ1-3; a possible D gene is TRBD1 (5 bases). Germline V lookup: CDR1 SQVTM, CDR2 ANQGSEA. This CDR3 has 16 residues. The V end was cut by 1 base, the J end by 8 bases, with 21 bases between.

In regard to this clonotype: Given a much more abundant clone one base away, this may be a read error. The V call is TRBV19, the J call TRBJ1-5; D unclear. The CDR3 extends over 13 amino acids. The germline V gene has CDR1 LNHDA and CDR2 SQIVND (reference sequence). The CDR3 is CASNLQARQSQHF. CDR3 DNA sequence: TGTGCCAGTAATTTGCAGGCTCGTCAGTCCCAGCATTTT.

This clonotype was observed at least ten times. The chain combines TRBV20-1 with TRBJ2-7, with TRBD1 identical over 9 bases. This CDR3 comprises 14 residues. The ends lost 2 bases at V and 1 base at J; junction bases unmatched: 3. Germline V lookup: CDR1 DFQATT, CDR2 SNEGSKA (reference sequence). DNA for the CDR3: TGCAGTGCTAGAAGCGGGACAGGGTCCTACGAGCAGTACTTC. Amino acids: CSARSGTGSYEQYF.

The rearrangement joins TRBV29-1 to TRBJ1-6; no definite D call. V lost 0 bases to trimming and J lost 7 bases, with 7 bases between them. CDR1 is SQVTM and CDR2 is ANQGSEA in the germline V gene. The CDR3 consists of 13 residues. CDR3: CSVEDRGNSPLHF. CDR3 sequence (DNA): TGCAGCGTTGAAGATCGGGGAAATTCACCCCTCCACTTT.

This clonotype was detected only a few times. The chain employs TRBV24-1 and TRBJ2-7; weak D call: TRBD1 (6 bases). This CDR3 is built from 14 residues. Between the trimmed V and J ends, which lost 5 bases and 2 bases, there was a span of 12 bases. Looked up from germline, CDR1 is KGHDR and CDR2 is SFDVKD. In DNA form, the CDR3 reads TGTGCCACCAGTGCAGGGACACGGACCTACGAGCAGTACTTC. It yields the protein CATSAGTRTYEQYF.

This clonotype was found many times. CDR3 bases: TGTGCCAGCAGCGCTCCCGGGACAGATTTATCTGGAAACACCATATATTTT. Protein: CASSAPGTDLSGNTIYF. The chain links TRBV7-9 to TRBJ1-3, with 7 bases lining up with TRBD1. The CDR3 sequence is 17 residues long. V shed 5 bases, J shed 1 base, and the junction held 11 bases outside the gene matches. Looked up from germline, CDR1 is SEHNR and CDR2 is FQNEAQ (reference sequence).

This chain joins TRBV7-8 and TRBJ2-7; no clear D gene. V lost 7 bases and J 3 bases, leaving 16 bases between the germline ends. CDR1 is SGHVS and CDR2 is FQNEAQ in the germline V gene. The CDR3 sequence is 14 residues long. The DNA for the CDR3 is TGTGCCAGCACCTCCGGATTAGGAGTCTACGAGCAGTACTTC. It specifies CASTSGLGVYEQYF.

A note on this clonotype: This could be a read error, since a much larger clone is one nucleotide away. The rearrangement links TRBV7-2 to TRBJ2-7; 7 positions agree with TRBD2. With 2 bases clipped from V and 7 bases from J, the junction kept 8 bases outside the gene matches. The germline gives CDR1 SGHTA, CDR2 FQGNSA. The CDR3 length is 14 residues. The CDR3 is CASSLYEGRVEQYF. The CDR3 DNA follows: TGTGCCAGCAGCTTATATGAGGGGAGGGTTGAGCAGTACTTC. Using reference TRBV7-2 and TRBJ2-7 for the parts outside the CDR3, the full variable domain is GAGVSQSPSNKVTEKGKDVELRCDPISGHTALYWYRQSLGQGLEFLIYFQGNSAPDKSGLPSDRFSAERTGGSVSTLTIQRTQQEDSAVYLCASSLYEGRVEQYFGPGTRLTVT.

This chain joins TRBV11-3 and TRBJ2-1; possible D gene TRBD2, 7 bases. The CDR3 contains 15 residues. CDR1 is SGHNT, CDR2 YENEEA, per germline. Trimming left V 5 bases short and J 2 bases short, with 13 bases between. CDR3 bases: TGTGCCAGCAGCCCCCCGGGGGGCACCTACAATGAGCAGTTCTTC. It translates to CASSPPGGTYNEQFF.

The rearrangement links TRBV7-2 to TRBJ2-5, with TRBD2 matching 7 bases. From germline, CDR1 is SGHTA and CDR2 FQGNSA. This CDR3 spans 12 amino acids. V was pared by 5 bases and J by 9 bases, with 6 bases of the junction left unmatched. Here the CDR3 DNA reads TGTGCCAGCAGCAAGGCGGCGGGGGCCCAGTACTTC. Its translation: CASSKAAGAQYF.

On this clonotype itself: At one end, the junction sequence differs from germline, possibly due to a read error. The rearrangement links TRBV5-8 to TRBJ1-6; D remains ambiguous. The CDR3 has 14 residues. The germline V gene has CDR1 SGHTS and CDR2 YDEGEE. The CDR3 here is CASSLLVGGTPLHF. CDR3 in DNA: TGCGCCAGCAGCTTGTTAGTCGGCGGTACACCCCTCCACTTT. Full variable domain (missing parts from reference TRBV5-8 and TRBJ1-6): EAGVTQSPTHLIKTRGQQATLRCSPISGHTSVYWYQQALGLGLQFLLWYDEGEERNRGNFPPRFSGRQFPNYSSELNVNALELEDSALYLCASSLLVGGTPLHFGNGTRLTVT.

The chain combines TRBV10-2 with TRBJ2-7; 11 bases agree with TRBD2. CDR1 WSHSY and CDR2 SAAADI come from the germline V gene. The CDR3 runs to 15 residues. V was pared by 3 bases and J by 3 bases, with 4 bases of the junction left unmatched. In nucleotides, the CDR3 is TGCGCCAGCAGTGAAACTAGCGGGAGTATCTACGAGCAGTACTTC. Translated: CASSETSGSIYEQYF.

This chain joins TRBV29-1 and TRBJ2-5; 9 bases fit TRBD1. Germline values: CDR1 SQVTM, CDR2 ANQGSEA. The CDR3 loop spans 15 amino acids. J lost 5 bases, V lost 5 bases, and 12 bases had no gene match. This chain's CDR3 is CSVTQGANTGETQYF. The CDR3 DNA is TGCAGCGTTACACAGGGGGCGAACACCGGGGAGACCCAGTACTTC.

For this clonotype: A much bigger clone sits one base away, suggesting this may be a read error. The chain joins TRBV7-2 to TRBJ2-5; 11 bases match TRBD2. The CDR3 totals 15 residues. V lost 5 bases to trimming and J lost 2 bases; unmatched junction nucleotides: 4. CDR1 is SGHTA and CDR2 is FQGNSA in the germline V gene. The CDR3 nucleotides read TGTGCCAGCAGCCCTACTAGCGGGGGACAAGAGACCCAGTACTTC. Residues: CASSPTSGGQETQYF.

This clonotype was seen only once. The gene calls are TRBV9 and TRBJ1-4, with a possible D match to TRBD1 (5 bases). Germline V gene sequence: CDR1 SGDLS, CDR2 YYNGEE. The ends were cut back, 1 base at V and 7 bases at J, with 14 bases in the middle. The CDR3 sequence is 15 residues long. The CDR3 loop is CASSVPGRAGEKLFF. As DNA, the CDR3 is TGTGCCAGCAGCGTACCAGGGAGGGCGGGTGAAAAACTGTTTTTT.

This clonotype occurred a few times. This chain connects TRBV24-1 to TRBJ2-7; 7 positions match TRBD1. TRBJ2-1 matches the DNA end more closely, so the J call is doubtful. This CDR3 is 15 amino acids long. CDR1 and CDR2 (germline): KGHDR, SFDVKD. Here the CDR3 reads CATSDPSTGSNEQFF. CDR3 DNA: TGTGCCACCAGTGACCCGTCGACAGGGTCCAATGAGCAGTTCTTC.

This rearrangement joins TRBV20-1 to TRBJ1-6; D not certain. The CDR3 covers 15 residues. In germline, CDR1 is DFQATT, CDR2 SNEGSKA (reference sequence). V was pared by 2 bases and J by 7 bases, with 15 bases between. DNA of the CDR3: TGCAGTGCTAGAATTGAGGCAGGCTACAATTCACCCCTCCACTTT. Its translation is CSARIEAGYNSPLHF.

There are many counts of this clonotype. V is TRBV5-1 and J is TRBJ1-6, with D hard to call. The V and J ends lost 4 bases and 8 bases respectively, with 13 bases between them. CDR1 and CDR2 from the germline V gene are SGHRS and YFSETQ. The CDR3 is 14 residues long. Written as DNA, the CDR3 is TGCGCCAGCAGCAAGCGGAATGACGATTCACCCCTCCACTTT. Its protein is CASSKRNDDSPLHF.

Points on this clonotype: One end of the junction fails to match germline, which may point to a read error. V usage is TRBV7-2 and J usage is TRBJ2-1; a possible D gene is TRBD2 (6 bases). This CDR3 is built from 14 residues. The V gene's germline CDR1 is SGHTA and CDR2 FQGNSA. CDR3 region: CASSSRGDSGELFF. The CDR3 nucleotides read TGTGCCAGCAGCTCACGCGGGGACTCGGGGGAGCTGTTCTTC.

V and J are TRBV12-3 or TRBV12-4 and TRBJ2-2; 7 bases are a match to TRBD1. V was clipped by 6 bases and J by 11 bases; unmatched bases: 6. The CDR3 extends over 12 amino acids. The CDR3 reads CASSRDSGELFF. The CDR3 coding sequence is TGTGCCAGCAGCCGGGACAGTGGAGAGCTGTTTTTT.

Worth noting for this clonotype: Since a much larger clone is just one base distant, this may be a read error. The chain uses TRBV6-2 or TRBV6-3 and TRBJ2-7; the match to TRBD1 covers 8 bases. This CDR3 has 14 residues. The germline V gene encodes CDR1 MNHEY and CDR2 SVGEGT. V lost 4 bases, J lost 5 bases, and 7 bases stayed unmatched. CDR3 sequence reads: CASSLDRETNEQYF. The CDR3 coding sequence is TGTGCCAGCAGTTTGGACAGGGAAACGAACGAGCAGTACTTC.